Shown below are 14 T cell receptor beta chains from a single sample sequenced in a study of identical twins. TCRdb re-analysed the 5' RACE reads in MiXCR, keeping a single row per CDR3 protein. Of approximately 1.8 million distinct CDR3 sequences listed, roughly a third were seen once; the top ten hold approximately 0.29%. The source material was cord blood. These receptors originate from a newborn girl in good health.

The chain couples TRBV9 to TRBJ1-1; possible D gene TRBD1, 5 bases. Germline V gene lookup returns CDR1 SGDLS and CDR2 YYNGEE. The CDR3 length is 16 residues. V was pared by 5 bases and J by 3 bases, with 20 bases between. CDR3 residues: CASSPGVGRPDTEAFF. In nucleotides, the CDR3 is TGTGCCAGCAGTCCCGGGGTGGGACGCCCGGACACTGAAGCTTTCTTT.

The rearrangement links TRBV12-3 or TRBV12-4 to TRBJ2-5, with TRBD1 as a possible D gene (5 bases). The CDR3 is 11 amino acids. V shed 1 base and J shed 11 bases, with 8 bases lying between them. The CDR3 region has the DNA TGTGCCAGCAGTTTAGGGAGACAGCAGTACTTC. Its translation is CASSLGRQQYF.

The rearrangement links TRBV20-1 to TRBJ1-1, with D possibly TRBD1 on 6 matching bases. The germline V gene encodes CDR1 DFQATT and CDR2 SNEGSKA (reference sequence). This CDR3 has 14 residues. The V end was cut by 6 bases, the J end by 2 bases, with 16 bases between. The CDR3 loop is CSATGRTANTEAFF. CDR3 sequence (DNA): TGCAGTGCCACAGGTCGGACAGCTAACACTGAAGCTTTCTTT.

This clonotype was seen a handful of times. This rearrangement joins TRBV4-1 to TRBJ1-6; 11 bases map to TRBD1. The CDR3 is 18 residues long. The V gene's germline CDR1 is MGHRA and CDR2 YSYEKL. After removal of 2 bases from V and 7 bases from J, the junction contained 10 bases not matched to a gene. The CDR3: CASSQPLRGQGVNSPLHF. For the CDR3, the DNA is TGCGCCAGCAGCCAACCCCTGAGGGGACAGGGGGTAAATTCACCCCTCCACTTT.

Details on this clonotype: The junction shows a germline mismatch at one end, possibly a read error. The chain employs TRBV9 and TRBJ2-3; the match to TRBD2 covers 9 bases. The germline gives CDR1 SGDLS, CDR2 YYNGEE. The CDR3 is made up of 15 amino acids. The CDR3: CAGSAGTSSADTQYF. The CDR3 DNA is TGTGCCGGCAGCGCCGGGACTAGCTCGGCAGATACGCAGTATTTT. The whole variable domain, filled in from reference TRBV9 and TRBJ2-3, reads DSGVTQTPKHLITATGQRVTLRCSPRSGDLSVYWYQQSLDQGLQFLIQYYNGEERAKGNILERFSAQQFPDLHSELNLSSLELGDSALYFCAGSAGTSSADTQYFGPGTRLTVL.

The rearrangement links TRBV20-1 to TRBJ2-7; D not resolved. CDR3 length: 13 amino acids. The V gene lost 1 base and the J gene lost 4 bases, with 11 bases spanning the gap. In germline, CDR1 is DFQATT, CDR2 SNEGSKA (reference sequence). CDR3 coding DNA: TGCAGTGCTAGAGGCGTACAGAAGTACGAGCAGTACTTC. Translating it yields CSARGVQKYEQYF.

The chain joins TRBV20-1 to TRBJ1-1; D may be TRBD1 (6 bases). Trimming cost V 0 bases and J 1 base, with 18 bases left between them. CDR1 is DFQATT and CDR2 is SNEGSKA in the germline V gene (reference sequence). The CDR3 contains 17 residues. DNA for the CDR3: TGCAGTGCTAGAGATTTGGGGCAGGGGCGACGGAACACTGAAGCTTTCTTT. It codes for CSARDLGQGRRNTEAFF.

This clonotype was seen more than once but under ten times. CDR3: CARSGGNYNEQFF. CDR3 nucleotides: TGTGCCAGGAGCGGGGGGAACTACAATGAGCAGTTCTTC. The rearrangement uses TRBV2 and TRBJ2-1; 9 nucleotides agree with TRBD2. After removal of 9 bases from V and 3 bases from J, the junction contained 3 bases not matched to a gene. Germline V gives CDR1 SNHLY, CDR2 FYNNEI. This CDR3 has 13 amino acids.

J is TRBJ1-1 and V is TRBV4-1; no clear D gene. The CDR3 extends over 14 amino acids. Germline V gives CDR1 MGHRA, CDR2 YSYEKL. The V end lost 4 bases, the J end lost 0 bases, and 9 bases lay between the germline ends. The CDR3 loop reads CASSRVVMNTEAFF. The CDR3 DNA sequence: TGCGCCAGCAGCCGGGTGGTGATGAACACTGAAGCTTTCTTT.

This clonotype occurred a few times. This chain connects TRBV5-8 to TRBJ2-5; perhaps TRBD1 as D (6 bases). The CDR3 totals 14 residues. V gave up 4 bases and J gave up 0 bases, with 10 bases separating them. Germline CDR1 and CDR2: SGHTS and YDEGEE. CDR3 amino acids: CASSVGTYQETQYF. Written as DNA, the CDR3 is TGTGCCAGCAGCGTCGGGACATACCAAGAGACCCAGTACTTC.

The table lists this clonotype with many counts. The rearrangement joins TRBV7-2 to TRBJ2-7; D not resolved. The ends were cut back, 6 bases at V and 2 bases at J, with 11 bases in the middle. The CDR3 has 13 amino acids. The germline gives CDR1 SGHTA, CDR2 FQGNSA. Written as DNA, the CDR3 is TGTGCCAGCAGTTTACACCGAACCTACGAGCAGTACTTC. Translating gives CASSLHRTYEQYF.

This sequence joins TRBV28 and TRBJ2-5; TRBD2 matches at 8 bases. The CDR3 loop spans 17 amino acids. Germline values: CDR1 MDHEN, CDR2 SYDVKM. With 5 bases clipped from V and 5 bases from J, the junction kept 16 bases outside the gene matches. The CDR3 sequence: CASSTRSVGGVEETQYF. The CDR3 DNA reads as TGTGCCAGCAGTACAAGAAGCGTCGGGGGGGTGGAGGAGACCCAGTACTTC.

The CDR3 DNA follows: TGTGCCAGCAGTTCCTCGACTAGTATGATGCTCCAGTACTTC. Translating gives CASSSSTSMMLQYF. This sequence joins TRBV2 and TRBJ2-7; D possibly corresponds to TRBD2 (6 bases). V lost 5 bases to trimming and J lost 10 bases, with 21 bases between them. Germline CDR1 is SNHLY and CDR2 is FYNNEI. The CDR3 sequence is 14 residues long.

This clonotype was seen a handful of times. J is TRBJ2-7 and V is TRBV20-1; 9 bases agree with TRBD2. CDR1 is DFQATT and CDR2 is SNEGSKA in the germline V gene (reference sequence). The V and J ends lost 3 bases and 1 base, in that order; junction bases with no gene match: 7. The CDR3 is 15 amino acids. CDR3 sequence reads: CSASLTTSGSYEQYF. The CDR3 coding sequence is TGCAGTGCTAGCCTAACTACTAGCGGGTCCTACGAGCAGTACTTC.